This T cell receptor (beta chain) was captured in a study of OX40 agonist ivuxolimab in advanced cancers. Background on the study: Partial responses occurred in Three dose-escalation patients, one with hepatocellular carcinoma and two with cutaneous melanoma. Study findings and constraints: Certain nonresponders additionally had low normalized T-cell clonal expansion.

Here immunoSEQ multiplex PCR was the method, and the copy in TCRdb shows in-frame clones only, minus some. Here the sample spans some 72,000 clones, under 95% being singletons. This clone was observed a single time. The antigen remains undetermined. V lost 1 base, J lost 1 base, and 7 bases lay in between. The CDR3 loop spans 14 amino acids. Germline V gene sequence: CDR1 SEHNR, CDR2 FQNEAQ (reference sequence). Specimen: CD4+ or CD8+ T cells sorted from blood, collected in a trial of the OX40 agonist ivuxolimab. The TCR sequence derives from an adult with an advanced solid tumor such as melanoma, head and neck, liver or kidney cancer. The chain joins TRBV7-9 to TRBJ1-1; no reliable D call. CDR3 DNA: TGTGCCAGCAGCTTAGGAGAGTCGAACACTGAAGCTTTCTTT. This sequence encodes CASSLGESNTEAFF.